The 26 T cell receptor beta chains in this list originate from one sample, sequenced in a study of patients and donors after allogeneic stem cell transplantation. TCRdb passed the RT-PCR reads through MiXCR, listing each CDR3 protein once. The sample includes tens of thousands of distinct CDR3 sequences, about 44% of them seen just once. The sample comprised blood, either unsorted or a sorted T cell fraction (not recorded which). The receptors were gathered from a human donor who was either an allogeneic HSCT recipient or a stem cell or donor lymphocyte infusion donor (not recorded which). It is not recorded whose cells these are; they may come from a transplant donor.

This chain links TRBV9 with TRBJ2-1; D gene unclear. V lost 3 bases and J 0 bases, leaving 16 bases between the germline ends. The CDR3 runs 17 residues. CDR1 and CDR2 (germline): SGDLS, YYNGEE. In DNA form, the CDR3 reads TGTGCCAGCAGCGCCCCCCGCTCGGCGAGCTCCTACAATGAGCAGTTCTTC. It encodes CASSAPRSASSYNEQFF.

This clonotype was seen a handful of times. V gene TRBV5-5 combines with J gene TRBJ1-1; 10 bases are shared with TRBD1. Trimming removed 4 bases from V and 10 bases from J; junction bases left unmatched: 13. This CDR3 contains 15 residues. Looked up from germline, CDR1 is SGHKS and CDR2 is YYEKEE (reference sequence). CDR3 loop: CASSPAPGQGSGAFF. CDR3 DNA: TGTGCCAGCAGCCCCGCCCCGGGACAGGGGTCTGGAGCTTTCTTT.

The V and J genes are TRBV20-1 and TRBJ1-5, with 9 bases matching TRBD1. Germline V lookup: CDR1 DFQATT, CDR2 SNEGSKA (reference sequence). Trimming removed 1 base from V and 5 bases from J; junction bases left unmatched: 3. There are 14 residues in the CDR3. The CDR3 region has the DNA TGCAGTGCTAGAGCGGACAGGGGACATCAGCCCCAGCATTTT. This sequence encodes CSARADRGHQPQHF.

This clonotype was counted a few times. The chain carries TRBV7-2 and TRBJ1-1; TRBD1 might be the D (5 bases). Germline loops: CDR1 SGHTA, CDR2 FQGNSA. The germline V and J ends were trimmed by 0 bases and 3 bases, with 14 bases remaining between them. The CDR3 sequence is 16 residues long. The CDR3 DNA sequence: TGTGCCAGCAGCTTAGCGTTGTGGGGAGGGGACACTGAAGCTTTCTTT. Translating it yields CASSLALWGGDTEAFF.

The chain is built from TRBV6-5 and TRBJ1-6; D not certain. Deletions cut 8 bases from V and 12 bases from J, with 5 bases between. The CDR3 totals 9 residues. CDR1 is MNHEY and CDR2 is SVGAGI in the germline V gene. The CDR3 reads CASGEPLHF. CDR3 coding DNA: TGTGCCAGCGGCGAACCCCTCCACTTT.

By share, this clonotype ranks as medium-sized. The V call is TRBV6-1, the J call TRBJ1-2; the D is unclear. The CDR3 is 15 residues long. Trimming pared 2 bases from V and 2 bases from J, leaving 12 bases between. Germline values: CDR1 MNHNS, CDR2 SASEGT. The CDR3 loop is CASSELYGLNYGYTF. CDR3 bases: TGTGCCAGCAGTGAATTATATGGACTGAACTATGGCTACACCTTC.

The rearrangement uses TRBV7-9 and TRBJ1-4, with D tentatively TRBD1 (6 bases). CDR1 and CDR2 (germline): SEHNR, FQNEAQ (reference sequence). This CDR3 contains 15 residues. Trimming cost V 3 bases and J 8 bases, with 16 bases left between them. CDR3 residues: CASSFSHQGMEKLFF. For the CDR3, the DNA is TGTGCCAGCAGCTTTTCCCACCAGGGGATGGAAAAACTGTTTTTT.

This clonotype has a count of ten or more. The rearrangement joins TRBV7-6 to TRBJ1-2; D perhaps matches TRBD1 (5 bases). Trimming left V 3 bases short and J 4 bases short, with 12 bases between. Germline CDR1 reads SGHVS; CDR2 reads FNYEAQ. The CDR3 extends over 14 amino acids. Here the CDR3 reads CASSFRDAGYGYTF. CDR3 in DNA: TGTGCCAGCAGCTTCCGGGACGCTGGCTATGGCTACACCTTC. The whole variable domain, filled in from reference TRBV7-6 and TRBJ1-2, reads GAGVSQSPRYKVTKRGQDVALRCDPISGHVSLYWYRQALGQGPEFLTYFNYEAQQDKSGLPNDRFSAERPEGSISTLTIQRTEQRDSAMYRCASSFRDAGYGYTFGSGTRLTVV.

V is TRBV2 and J is TRBJ2-7, with TRBD2 matching over 10 bases. The CDR3 contains 15 residues. CDR1 SNHLY and CDR2 FYNNEI come from the germline V gene. Germline trimming cut 6 bases from V and 2 bases from J; bases unmatched to any gene: 7. The chain's CDR3 is CASRRGLALTYEQYF. CDR3 bases: TGTGCCAGCAGACGGGGACTAGCGCTCACCTACGAGCAGTACTTC.

J is TRBJ1-2 and V is TRBV7-9; D is unresolved. The CDR3 totals 13 residues. The V end lost 2 bases, the J end lost 7 bases, and 11 bases lay between the germline ends. CDR1 is SEHNR and CDR2 is FQNEAQ in the germline V gene (reference sequence). This CDR3 is CASSLSSTGGYTF. CDR3 sequence (DNA): TGTGCCAGCAGCTTATCGTCAACCGGTGGCTACACCTTC.

This chain connects TRBV5-1 to TRBJ1-6; no clear D gene. The CDR3 totals 14 residues. The germline V and J ends were trimmed by 1 base and 4 bases, with 6 bases remaining between them. The V gene's germline CDR1 is SGHRS and CDR2 YFSETQ. CDR3 sequence (DNA): TGCGCCAGCAGCTTGCAACTTTATAATTCACCCCTCCACTTT. Protein sequence: CASSLQLYNSPLHF.

This clonotype was counted a few times. V gene TRBV12-3 or TRBV12-4 combines with J gene TRBJ2-7, with TRBD2 as a possible D gene (6 bases). Trimming cost V 6 bases and J 6 bases, with 18 bases left between them. The CDR3 is 14 residues long. The CDR3 protein is CASRLGGGLPEQYF. In DNA form, the CDR3 reads TGTGCCAGCAGGCTAGGTGGAGGGTTGCCCGAGCAGTACTTC.

The V gene is TRBV29-1, the J gene TRBJ1-1; no clear D gene. The CDR3 consists of 13 residues. The ends were cut back, 4 bases at V and 0 bases at J, with 9 bases in the middle. Germline CDR1 and CDR2: SQVTM and ANQGSEA. The CDR3 loop is CSVVRLMNTEAFF. The CDR3, as DNA: TGCAGCGTTGTGAGACTAATGAACACTGAAGCTTTCTTT.

The chain carries TRBV9 and TRBJ1-1, with TRBD1 matching 7 bases. This CDR3 contains 15 residues. Per the germline V gene, CDR1 is SGDLS and CDR2 is YYNGEE. The trim removed 3 bases at V and 3 bases at J, leaving 8 bases unmatched. The CDR3: CASSATGLYDTEAFF. As DNA, the CDR3 is TGTGCCAGCAGCGCGACAGGGCTGTACGACACTGAAGCTTTCTTT.

V gene TRBV20-1 combines with J gene TRBJ1-5; no clear D gene. Germline V gene sequence: CDR1 DFQATT, CDR2 SNEGSKA (reference sequence). The ends were cut back, 0 bases at V and 8 bases at J, with 11 bases in the middle. This CDR3 contains 13 residues. The chain's CDR3 is CSARDSGWEPQHF. The CDR3 coding sequence is TGCAGTGCTAGAGATTCGGGGTGGGAGCCCCAGCATTTT.

This clonotype came up a few times. The chain uses TRBV28 and TRBJ1-6; TRBD1 matches at 7 bases. Germline V CDR1 and CDR2: MDHEN, SYDVKM. This CDR3 has 13 amino acids. The junction had 6 bases not matched to a gene; V was cut back by 8 bases and J by 8 bases. The CDR3 loop is CASFRDRYSPLHF. CDR3 sequence (DNA): TGTGCCAGCTTCCGGGACAGATATTCACCCCTCCACTTT.

The chain carries TRBV2 and TRBJ2-7, with TRBD1 matching 11 bases. Germline V gives CDR1 SNHLY, CDR2 FYNNEI. After removal of 7 bases from V and 2 bases from J, the junction contained 7 bases not matched to a gene. The CDR3 has 15 amino acids. DNA of the CDR3: TGTGCCAGCATTCAAGAGGGACAGGGGGCCTACGAGCAGTACTTC. Amino acids: CASIQEGQGAYEQYF.

V is TRBV12-3 or TRBV12-4 and J is TRBJ1-2; unclear D gene. The V end was cut by 3 bases, the J end by 3 bases, with 8 bases between. The CDR3 extends over 13 amino acids. CDR3 DNA: TGTGCCAGCAGTTTCGACCAGTACTATGGCTACACCTTC. It is translated as CASSFDQYYGYTF.

The CDR3 sequence is CASSYLWGNEQFF. For the CDR3, the DNA is TGTGCCAGCAGTTACCTGTGGGGCAATGAGCAGTTCTTC. The chain uses TRBV6-2 or TRBV6-3 and TRBJ2-1; D not certain. Per germline, CDR1 MNHEY and CDR2 SVGEGT. This CDR3 region has 13 residues. V was cut by 2 bases and J by 6 bases, with 8 bases left in between.

This chain joins TRBV4-2 and TRBJ2-3; D uncertain. V was shortened by 0 bases and J by 3 bases, with 13 bases between the two germline ends. Germline V lookup: CDR1 LGHNA, CDR2 YNFKEQ. This CDR3 comprises 16 residues. The CDR3 loop reads CASSQEGLGKTDTQYF. The DNA of the CDR3 is TGTGCCAGCAGCCAAGAAGGCCTAGGGAAGACAGATACGCAGTATTTT.

The V and J genes are TRBV28 and TRBJ2-7; D gene ambiguous. Trimming stripped 5 bases from V and 1 base from J, with 12 bases between. The CDR3 contains 14 residues. Germline CDR1 MDHEN, CDR2 SYDVKM. The CDR3, as DNA: TGTGCCAGCAGTGTACCAATTCAGTCCTACGAGCAGTACTTC. This codes for CASSVPIQSYEQYF.

The rearrangement joins TRBV7-2 to TRBJ1-2; a weak D match, TRBD1 (6 bases). CDR3 length: 14 residues. Germline loops: CDR1 SGHTA, CDR2 FQGNSA. V lost 6 bases and J 4 bases, leaving 15 bases between the germline ends. The CDR3: CASSSTGPSYGYTF. The CDR3 DNA reads as TGTGCCAGCAGTTCCACAGGGCCTAGCTATGGCTACACCTTC.

Written as DNA, the CDR3 is TGTGCCAGCAGTCCGACAGGATTAAACTATGGCTACACCTTC. Translating gives CASSPTGLNYGYTF. The chain couples TRBV2 to TRBJ1-2; TRBD1 is a possible D gene (6 bases). This CDR3 has 14 residues. V was cut by 5 bases and J by 2 bases, with 12 bases left in between. Germline V gene data show CDR1 as SNHLY and CDR2 as FYNNEI.

The chain combines TRBV20-1 with TRBJ1-3; D gene ambiguous. The germline V gene encodes CDR1 DFQATT and CDR2 SNEGSKA (reference sequence). Trimming left V 4 bases short and J 0 bases short, with 7 bases between. The CDR3 has 13 residues. The CDR3, as DNA: TGCAGTGCTACTACACGCTCTGGAAACACCATATATTTT. This encodes CSATTRSGNTIYF.

V gene TRBV5-1 combines with J gene TRBJ1-6, with 10 positions matching TRBD1. After removal of 5 bases from V and 10 bases from J, the junction contained 6 bases not matched to a gene. The germline V gene has CDR1 SGHRS and CDR2 YFSETQ. The CDR3 loop spans 14 amino acids. The CDR3 DNA reads TGCGCCAGCAGGCCCGGGACAGGGGAATCACCCCTCCACTTT. Protein sequence: CASRPGTGESPLHF.

The gene calls are TRBV28 and TRBJ1-1; weak D call: TRBD1 (6 bases). With 3 bases removed from V and 9 bases from J, the gap between germline ends came to 11 bases. Germline assignment: CDR1 MDHEN and CDR2 SYDVKM. This CDR3 is 12 amino acids long. The CDR3 DNA reads TGTGCCAGCAGTTTTGGACAGACCCAAGCTTTCTTT. Amino acid sequence: CASSFGQTQAFF.